The entry below gives a single T cell receptor beta chain sequence along with its context. The sample comes from a study of blood T cell repertoires in COVID-19. Clones were sequenced by immunoSEQ multiplex PCR, and TCRdb holds only the in-frame ones, with some missing. This sample has about 200,000 clones, with 70% to 90% found just once. This receptor was taken from a woman aged 80 or over with acute or convalescent COVID-19. Specimen: peripheral blood.

The CDR3 bases are TGTGCCAGCAGTGAAACCTCCGGGACAAGAGGAAACACCATATATTTT. This encodes CASSETSGTRGNTIYF. This sequence joins TRBV28 and TRBJ1-3, with a possible D match to TRBD1 (6 bases). From germline, CDR1 is MDHEN and CDR2 SYDVKM. The ends were cut back, 5 bases at V and 4 bases at J, with 18 bases in the middle. This CDR3 is 16 amino acids long.